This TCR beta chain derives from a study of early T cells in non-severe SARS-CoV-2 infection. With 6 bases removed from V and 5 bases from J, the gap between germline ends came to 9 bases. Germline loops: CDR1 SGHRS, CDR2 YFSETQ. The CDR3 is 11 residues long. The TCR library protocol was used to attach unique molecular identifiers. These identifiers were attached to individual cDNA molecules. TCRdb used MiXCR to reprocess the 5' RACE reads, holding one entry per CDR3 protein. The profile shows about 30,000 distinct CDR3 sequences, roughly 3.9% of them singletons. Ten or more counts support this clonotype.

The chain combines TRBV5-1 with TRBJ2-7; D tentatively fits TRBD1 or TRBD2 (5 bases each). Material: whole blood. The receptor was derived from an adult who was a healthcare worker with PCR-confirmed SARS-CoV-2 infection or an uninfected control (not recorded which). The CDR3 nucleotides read TGCGCCAGCATGGTGGGACACGAGCAGTACTTC. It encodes CASMVGHEQYF.